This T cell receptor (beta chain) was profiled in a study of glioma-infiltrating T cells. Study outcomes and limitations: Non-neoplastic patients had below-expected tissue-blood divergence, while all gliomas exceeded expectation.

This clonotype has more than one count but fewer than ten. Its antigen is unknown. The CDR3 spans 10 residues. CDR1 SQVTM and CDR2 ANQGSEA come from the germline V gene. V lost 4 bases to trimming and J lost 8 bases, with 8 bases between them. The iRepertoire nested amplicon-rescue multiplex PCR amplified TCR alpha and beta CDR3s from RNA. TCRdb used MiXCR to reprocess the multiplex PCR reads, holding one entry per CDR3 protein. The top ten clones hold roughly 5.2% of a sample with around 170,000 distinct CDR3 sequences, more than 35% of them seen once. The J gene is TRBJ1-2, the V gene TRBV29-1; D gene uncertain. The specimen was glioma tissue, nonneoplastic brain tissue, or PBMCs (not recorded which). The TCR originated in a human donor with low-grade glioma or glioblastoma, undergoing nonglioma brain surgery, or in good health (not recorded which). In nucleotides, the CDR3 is TGCAGCGTTGGTGGGGAAGGCTACACCTTC. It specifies CSVGGEGYTF.